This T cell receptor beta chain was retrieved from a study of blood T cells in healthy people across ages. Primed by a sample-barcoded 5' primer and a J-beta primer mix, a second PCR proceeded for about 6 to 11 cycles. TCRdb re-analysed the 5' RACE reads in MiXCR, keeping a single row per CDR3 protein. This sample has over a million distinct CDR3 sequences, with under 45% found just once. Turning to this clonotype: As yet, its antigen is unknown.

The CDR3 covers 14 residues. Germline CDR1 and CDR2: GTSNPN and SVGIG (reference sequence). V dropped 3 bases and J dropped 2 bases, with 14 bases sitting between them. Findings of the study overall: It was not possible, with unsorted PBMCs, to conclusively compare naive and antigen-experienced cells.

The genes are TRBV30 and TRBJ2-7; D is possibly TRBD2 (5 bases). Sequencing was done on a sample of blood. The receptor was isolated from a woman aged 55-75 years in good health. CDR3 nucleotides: TGTGCCTGGAGCCCCGGACTCGAGACCTACGAGCAGTACTTC. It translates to CAWSPGLETYEQYF.